The 29 T cell receptor beta chains given below trace back to one sample, sequenced in a study of cytomegalovirus exposure and HLA in healthy donors. PCR employed 60 Vbeta and 13 Jbeta primers. Clones were read by immunoSEQ multiplex PCR, and TCRdb kept only the in-frame ones, dropping some. The sample comprises 120,000 to 150,000 clones, about three quarters of which are singletons, and 2.5% to 3.5% rests with the top ten. The sequencing sample was made of PBMCs. These receptors came from a man in his forties or fifties in good health and CMV-seropositive.

The chain has TRBV29-1 and TRBJ2-1; a weak D match, TRBD2 (6 bases). The V gene lost 2 bases and the J gene lost 6 bases, with 11 bases spanning the gap. In germline, CDR1 is SQVTM, CDR2 ANQGSEA. The CDR3 totals 13 residues. CDR3 bases: TGCAGCGTTGAAAGACGGACTACCAATGAGCAGTTCTTC. This translates into CSVERRTTNEQFF.

V is TRBV6-5 and J is TRBJ1-2; perhaps TRBD1 as D (6 bases). V lost 5 bases and J lost 4, with 11 bases in between. The CDR3 runs to 13 residues. Germline V gene sequence: CDR1 MNHEY, CDR2 SVGAGI. CDR3 in DNA: TGTGCCAGCAGTCCCGGGACAAGCTATGGCTACACCTTC. Translated: CASSPGTSYGYTF.

This chain uses TRBV6-6 with TRBJ1-1, with a tentative D call TRBD1 (5 bases). The CDR3 covers 12 residues. Germline V gene data show CDR1 as MNHNY and CDR2 as SVGAGI (reference sequence). The V end lost 10 bases, the J end lost 2 bases, and 11 bases lay between the germline ends. CDR3 DNA sequence: TGTGCCACCCAGGGCTTCAACACTGAAGCTTTCTTT. Amino acids: CATQGFNTEAFF.

The rearrangement links TRBV27 to TRBJ1-5; D gene uncertain. The V end was cut by 0 bases, the J end by 4 bases, with 10 bases between. CDR1 is MNHEY and CDR2 is SMNVEV in the germline V gene (reference sequence). The CDR3 consists of 15 residues. DNA for the CDR3: TGTGCCAGCAGTTTATCGTGGGCCCAAAATCAGCCCCAGCATTTT. The encoded protein is CASSLSWAQNQPQHF.

The rearrangement links TRBV19 to TRBJ2-2, with TRBD2 matching 8 bases. The CDR3 loop spans 12 amino acids. The V segment lost 9 bases and the J segment 13 bases; nucleotides outside the gene matches: 10. CDR1 and CDR2 from the germline V gene are LNHDA and SQIVND (reference sequence). CDR3 amino acids: CASPAPTSGLFF. The CDR3, as DNA: TGTGCCAGCCCGGCCCCTACTAGCGGGCTGTTTTTT. The full variable domain, with the rest looked up from reference TRBV19 and TRBJ2-2, is DGGITQSPKYLFRKEGQNVTLSCEQNLNHDAMYWYRQDPGQGLRLIYYSQIVNDFQKGDIAEGYSVSREKKESFPLTVTSAQKNPTAFYLCASPAPTSGLFFGEGSRLTVL.

The sample holds one count of this clone. The chain links TRBV25-1 to TRBJ2-2, with D perhaps matching TRBD2 (6 bases). Looked up from germline, CDR1 is MGHDK and CDR2 is SYGVNS. V dropped 1 base and J dropped 3 bases, with 6 bases sitting between them. CDR3 length: 14 amino acids. The CDR3 protein is CASSESGDTGELFF. The CDR3 nucleotides are TGTGCCAGCAGTGAATCGGGAGACACCGGGGAGCTGTTTTTT.

The chain carries TRBV29-1 and TRBJ1-5; TRBD1 agrees at 10 bases. The CDR3 is made up of 14 amino acids. Germline assignment: CDR1 SQVTM and CDR2 ANQGSEA. J was trimmed by 2 bases and V by 7 bases; bases with no gene match: 5. The CDR3 is CSAGTGAGNQPQHF. The CDR3 coding sequence is TGCAGCGCCGGGACAGGGGCGGGCAATCAGCCCCAGCATTTT.

The V gene is TRBV5-6, the J gene TRBJ2-7; 11 nucleotides agree with TRBD1. Per germline, CDR1 SGHDT and CDR2 YYEEEE. The V and J ends lost 5 bases and 7 bases, in that order; junction bases with no gene match: 11. The CDR3 covers 15 residues. Here the CDR3 reads CASSSWDRGYKEQYF. Here the CDR3 DNA reads TGTGCCAGCAGTTCTTGGGACAGGGGGTATAAGGAGCAGTACTTC.

The chain has TRBV28 and TRBJ1-5, with 9 bases lining up with TRBD1. V trimming: 4 bases; J trimming: 4 bases; junction bases outside the gene matches: 8. This CDR3 region has 16 residues. Germline values: CDR1 MDHEN, CDR2 SYDVKM. The CDR3 region has the DNA TGTGCCAGCAGTTCTAACAGGGGGCGAGTAAATCAGCCCCAGCATTTT. The encoded protein is CASSSNRGRVNQPQHF.

This chain uses TRBV7-9 with TRBJ2-3, with D possibly matching TRBD1 (5 bases). Germline loops: CDR1 SEHNR, CDR2 FQNEAQ (reference sequence). V gave up 1 base and J gave up 3 bases, with 8 bases separating them. The CDR3 sequence is 14 residues long. CDR3 nucleotides: TGTGCCAGCAGCTTAGTTAGGGGTACAGATACGCAGTATTTT. Its translation: CASSLVRGTDTQYF.

This clone was recorded a few times. V gene TRBV19 combines with J gene TRBJ1-5; a possible D gene is TRBD1 (6 bases). Trimming took 7 bases from V and 0 from J, leaving 19 bases between them. The CDR3 runs to 17 residues. Germline CDR1 and CDR2: LNHDA and SQIVND (reference sequence). CDR3 protein: CASTLTGTFYSNQPQHF. CDR3 nucleotide sequence: TGTGCCAGTACCCTGACAGGCACCTTCTATAGCAATCAGCCCCAGCATTTT.

The rearrangement joins TRBV6-5 to TRBJ1-1; D is possibly TRBD1 (6 bases). Germline assignment: CDR1 MNHEY and CDR2 SVGAGI. With 4 bases removed from V and 2 bases from J, the gap between germline ends came to 11 bases. This CDR3 has 14 amino acids. The CDR3 region is CASSSGHSNTEAFF. The CDR3 DNA is TGTGCCAGCAGTTCGGGACACAGCAACACTGAAGCTTTCTTT.

The chain recombines TRBV5-1 with TRBJ2-1; 8 nucleotides agree with TRBD2. The germline V gene encodes CDR1 SGHRS and CDR2 YFSETQ. There are 16 residues in the CDR3. After removal of 2 bases from V and 4 bases from J, the junction contained 8 bases not matched to a gene. CDR3 sequence (DNA): TGCGCCAGCAGCTTAGGCACTAGCGGACTATACAATGAGCAGTTCTTC. It encodes CASSLGTSGLYNEQFF.

The rearrangement joins TRBV6-5 to TRBJ1-1; weak D call: TRBD1 (6 bases). The CDR3 is 15 amino acids. Trimming removed 7 bases from V and 2 bases from J, with 17 bases in between. CDR1 MNHEY and CDR2 SVGAGI come from the germline V gene. The DNA for the CDR3 is TGTGCCAGCACCCCCGGACAGAAGCCAAACACTGAAGCTTTCTTT. It encodes CASTPGQKPNTEAFF.

This chain connects TRBV7-8 to TRBJ2-1, with 11 bases lining up with TRBD2. CDR1 is SGHVS and CDR2 is FQNEAQ in the germline V gene. The CDR3 consists of 17 residues. V lost 2 bases and J lost 4; bases outside the gene matches: 7. The CDR3 DNA follows: TGTGCCAGCAGCTTAAGGGGGACTAGCGGACCGTACAATGAGCAGTTCTTC. The encoded protein is CASSLRGTSGPYNEQFF.

The chain joins TRBV5-1 to TRBJ2-6, with D unresolved. The CDR3 sequence is 14 residues long. CDR1 and CDR2 (germline): SGHRS, YFSETQ. V lost 3 bases, J lost 0 bases, and 4 bases lay in between. The CDR3 DNA follows: TGCGCCAGCAGCTACGGCTCTGGGGCCAACGTCCTGACTTTC. Translated, it gives CASSYGSGANVLTF.

The chain's CDR3 is CASSLGQGPLGYTF. CDR3 in DNA: TGTGCCAGCAGCTTGGGACAGGGCCCTCTTGGCTACACCTTC. This chain links TRBV7-9 with TRBJ1-2; 9 nucleotides match TRBD1. The CDR3 is made up of 14 amino acids. The germline V gene encodes CDR1 SEHNR and CDR2 FQNEAQ (reference sequence). The V segment lost 3 bases and the J segment 7 bases; nucleotides outside the gene matches: 6.

This clone was seen a single time. The chain combines TRBV6-1 with TRBJ2-7; 7 positions match TRBD2. Losses at the gene ends were 7 bases for V and 3 bases for J; bases not matched to a gene: 12. Germline CDR1 is MNHNS and CDR2 is SASEGT. This CDR3 spans 15 amino acids. This chain's CDR3 is CASIPGHGGGYEQYF. In DNA, the CDR3 is TGTGCCAGCATCCCAGGGCATGGGGGGGGCTACGAGCAGTACTTC.

V usage is TRBV7-9 and J usage is TRBJ2-7; 7 nucleotides match TRBD1. Germline values: CDR1 SEHNR, CDR2 FQNEAQ (reference sequence). The CDR3 is made up of 13 amino acids. V dropped 3 bases and J dropped 4; count of bases not matched to a gene: 3. CDR3 loop: CASSFEQGYEQYF. The CDR3 DNA is TGTGCCAGCAGCTTCGAACAGGGGTACGAGCAGTACTTC.

This sequence joins TRBV29-1 and TRBJ1-3; possible D gene TRBD1, 5 bases. Trimming shortened V by 4 bases and J by 4 bases, and 11 bases separated the two germline ends. The V gene's germline CDR1 is SQVTM and CDR2 ANQGSEA. The CDR3 consists of 13 residues. CDR3 DNA sequence: TGCAGCGTTGTGGGGACTGCCGGAAACACCATATATTTT. Protein product: CSVVGTAGNTIYF. Combining the CDR3 with reference TRBV29-1 and TRBJ1-3 gives the whole variable domain SAVISQKPSRDICQRGTSLTIQCQVDSQVTMMFWYRQQPGQSLTLIATANQGSEATYESGFVIDKFPISRPNLTFSTLTVSNMSPEDSSIYLCSVVGTAGNTIYFGEGSWLTVV.

This clone occurred a few times. The rearrangement links TRBV19 to TRBJ2-2; 8 bases match TRBD2. From germline, CDR1 is LNHDA and CDR2 SQIVND (reference sequence). The CDR3 has 17 amino acids. The V and J ends lost 5 bases and 1 base, in that order; junction bases with no gene match: 9. The CDR3 coding sequence is TGTGCCAGTAGTTCGCCCGGGGGGGGACGGAACACCGGGGAGCTGTTTTTT. It codes for CASSSPGGGRNTGELFF.

The chain links TRBV7-9 to TRBJ1-4; TRBD1 might be the D (6 bases). Trimming took 5 bases from V and 6 from J, leaving 16 bases between them. The CDR3 is 15 amino acids. The germline V gene encodes CDR1 SEHNR and CDR2 FQNEAQ (reference sequence). The CDR3 is CASSLPKGGDEKLFF. The CDR3 nucleotides are TGTGCCAGCAGCCTACCCAAAGGGGGGGATGAAAAACTGTTTTTT.

This clone showed up just once. The chain uses TRBV7-9 and TRBJ2-7; tentatively, D is TRBD2 (6 bases). Per germline, CDR1 SEHNR and CDR2 FQNEAQ (reference sequence). V was pared by 2 bases and J by 5 bases, with 16 bases between. The length of the CDR3 is 15 residues. The CDR3 protein is CASSLILGGKDEQYF. The CDR3 DNA follows: TGTGCCAGCAGCTTAATACTCGGGGGAAAGGACGAGCAGTACTTC.

The chain carries TRBV13 and TRBJ1-2, with 8 bases that match TRBD1. CDR3 size: 18 residues. V shed 3 bases, J shed 5 bases, and the junction held 17 bases outside the gene matches. Germline CDR1 PRHDT, CDR2 FYEKMQ (reference sequence). CDR3 nucleotides: TGTGCCAGCAGCTTGGATTATTTAGAGGACAGGGAAACATATGGCTACACCTTC. Translation gives CASSLDYLEDRETYGYTF.

The chain combines TRBV19 with TRBJ2-1; TRBD2 aligns across 9 bases. The CDR3 sequence is 15 residues long. From germline, CDR1 is LNHDA and CDR2 SQIVND (reference sequence). Germline trimming cut 3 bases from V and 9 bases from J; bases unmatched to any gene: 9. The CDR3 nucleotides read TGTGCCAGTAGTATGGGGGGTAGCGGGAGAAGTGAGCAGTTCTTC. Translated: CASSMGGSGRSEQFF.

The chain employs TRBV2 and TRBJ1-2; 8 bases align to TRBD1. V dropped 7 bases and J dropped 7; count of bases not matched to a gene: 23. The CDR3 has 18 residues. Germline-derived CDR1 and CDR2 are SNHLY and FYNNEI. CDR3 region: CASNLAGQGAYTTGGYTF. CDR3 sequence (DNA): TGTGCCAGCAACTTGGCCGGCCAGGGGGCCTATACAACAGGTGGCTACACCTTC.

J is TRBJ2-7 and V is TRBV27; possibly TRBD1 for D (6 bases). Germline V gene lookup returns CDR1 MNHEY and CDR2 SMNVEV (reference sequence). The CDR3 runs 15 residues. V lost 3 bases and J 2 bases, leaving 14 bases between the germline ends. In DNA, the CDR3 is TGTGCCAGCAGTTTTCGGGACATCTCACCCTACGAGCAGTACTTC. It translates to CASSFRDISPYEQYF.

The rearrangement joins TRBV19 to TRBJ1-4; the D is unclear. Per the germline V gene, CDR1 is LNHDA and CDR2 is SQIVND (reference sequence). V was clipped by 1 base and J by 8 bases, with 8 bases between them. The CDR3 has 13 residues. Written as DNA, the CDR3 is TGTGCCAGTAGTATAGTAGGCGGAGAAAAACTGTTTTTT. Translating gives CASSIVGGEKLFF.

V usage is TRBV5-4 and J usage is TRBJ2-6; the match to TRBD1 covers 10 bases. CDR1 is SGHNT, CDR2 YYREEE, per germline (reference sequence). The J segment lost 1 base and the V segment lost 3 bases, leaving 4 bases of the junction unmatched. The CDR3 is made up of 17 amino acids. CDR3: CASSSGQGESGANVLTF. DNA of the CDR3: TGTGCCAGCAGCTCTGGACAGGGGGAGTCTGGGGCCAACGTCCTGACTTTC.